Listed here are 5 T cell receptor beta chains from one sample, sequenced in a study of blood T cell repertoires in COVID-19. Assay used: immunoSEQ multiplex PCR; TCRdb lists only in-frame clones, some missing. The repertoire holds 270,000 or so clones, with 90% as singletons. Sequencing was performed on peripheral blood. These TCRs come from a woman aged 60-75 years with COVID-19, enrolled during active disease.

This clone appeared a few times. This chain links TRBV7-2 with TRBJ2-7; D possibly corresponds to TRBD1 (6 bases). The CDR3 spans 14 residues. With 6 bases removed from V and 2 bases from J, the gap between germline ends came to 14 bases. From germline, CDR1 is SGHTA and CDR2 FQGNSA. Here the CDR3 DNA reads TGTGCCAGCAGTCACAGGGCGGAGCCCTACGAGCAGTACTTC. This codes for CASSHRAEPYEQYF.

CDR3 region: CASSRQEGRYNSPLHF. Written as DNA, the CDR3 is TGTGCCAGCAGCCGCCAGGAGGGCCGCTATAATTCACCCCTCCACTTT. The V call is TRBV7-2, the J call TRBJ1-6; no clear D gene. CDR1 is SGHTA and CDR2 is FQGNSA in the germline V gene. This CDR3 spans 16 amino acids. The germline V and J ends were trimmed by 5 bases and 3 bases, with 14 bases remaining between them.

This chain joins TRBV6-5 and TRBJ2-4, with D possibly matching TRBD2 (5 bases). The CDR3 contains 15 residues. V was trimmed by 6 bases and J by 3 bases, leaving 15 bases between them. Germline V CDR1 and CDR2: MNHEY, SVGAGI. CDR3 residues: CASRSSWGDKNIQYF. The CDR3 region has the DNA TGTGCCAGCAGATCCTCTTGGGGAGACAAAAACATTCAGTACTTC.

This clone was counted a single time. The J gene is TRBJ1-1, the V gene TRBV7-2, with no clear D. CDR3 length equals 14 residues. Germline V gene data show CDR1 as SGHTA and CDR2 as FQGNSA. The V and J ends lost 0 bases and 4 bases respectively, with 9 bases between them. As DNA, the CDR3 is TGTGCCAGCAGCTTAGCGAGGGAGGGCACTGAAGCTTTCTTT. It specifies CASSLAREGTEAFF. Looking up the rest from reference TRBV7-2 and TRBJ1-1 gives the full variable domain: GAGVSQSPSNKVTEKGKDVELRCDPISGHTALYWYRQSLGQGLEFLIYFQGNSAPDKSGLPSDRFSAERTGGSVSTLTIQRTQQEDSAVYLCASSLAREGTEAFFGQGTRLTVV.

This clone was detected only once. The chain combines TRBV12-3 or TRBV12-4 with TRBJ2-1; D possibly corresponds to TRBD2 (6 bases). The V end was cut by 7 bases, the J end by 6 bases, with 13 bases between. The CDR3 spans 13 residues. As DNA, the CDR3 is TGTGCCAGCATCCAACTAGCAGGCAATGAGCAGTTCTTC. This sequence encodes CASIQLAGNEQFF.